Listed here is a single T cell receptor beta chain. No antigen is known for it. These data originate in a study of T cells after yellow fever vaccination. Study as a whole: When fractions had low cell numbers, they were prepared with SMART-Seq v4 Ultra Low Input.

General study results and limits: Detected again after the booster were most primary-vaccination clones, at approximately 96% CD4 and 70% to 90% CD8. Abundant clonotypes from the bulk population could have been carried over as contaminants into FACS-sorted repertoires.

The CDR3 contains 11 residues. Trimming shortened V by 7 bases and J by 6 bases, and 6 bases separated the two germline ends. Germline V gene lookup returns CDR1 KGHDR and CDR2 SFDVKD. The study made its TCR cDNA through 5'RACE template switching. That step introduced a universal primer site along with UMIs. One entry per CDR3 protein, called by TCRdb with MiXCR from the 5' RACE reads. This table holds about 160,000 distinct CDR3 sequences, approximately 9.9% found once. This sample comprised CD8+ T cells sorted from PBMCs, obtained 45 days after the yellow fever booster vaccination. The rearrangement links TRBV24-1 to TRBJ1-5, with a weak D call TRBD1 (5 bases). The clonotype comes from a man between 18 and 35 years old who received the YFV17D yellow fever vaccine. CDR3 nucleotides: TGTGCCACCAGCCAGGGTCAGCCCCAGCATTTT. It is translated as CATSQGQPQHF.